Listed here is a single TCR beta chain. Its antigen is undetermined. The entry originates in a study of identical twins. The CDR3 sequence is 14 residues long. The V segment lost 8 bases and the J segment 0 bases; nucleotides outside the gene matches: 1. Template switching, a step in the protocol, added a universal primer site, and cDNA carried unique molecular identifiers. In TCRdb, the 5' RACE reads were re-called with MiXCR into one record per CDR3 protein. The sample includes 550,000 to 800,000 distinct CDR3 sequences, roughly 7.1% seen only once; the top ten take 1.6%. Whole-study results and caveats: With abundant cord blood beta clonotypes, insertions were fewer; memory repertoires showed no such pattern.

In every case, the donor was a healthy Caucasian. The same data also went into a second study, on yellow fever vaccine responses in identical twins.

The TCR comes from a woman under 30 in good health. V gene TRBV12-3 or TRBV12-4 combines with J gene TRBJ2-3, with 11 positions matching TRBD2. Sequencing used PBMCs. The CDR3 DNA is TGTGCCAGCGGGACTAGCGGAAGCACAGATACGCAGTATTTT. Protein sequence: CASGTSGSTDTQYF.